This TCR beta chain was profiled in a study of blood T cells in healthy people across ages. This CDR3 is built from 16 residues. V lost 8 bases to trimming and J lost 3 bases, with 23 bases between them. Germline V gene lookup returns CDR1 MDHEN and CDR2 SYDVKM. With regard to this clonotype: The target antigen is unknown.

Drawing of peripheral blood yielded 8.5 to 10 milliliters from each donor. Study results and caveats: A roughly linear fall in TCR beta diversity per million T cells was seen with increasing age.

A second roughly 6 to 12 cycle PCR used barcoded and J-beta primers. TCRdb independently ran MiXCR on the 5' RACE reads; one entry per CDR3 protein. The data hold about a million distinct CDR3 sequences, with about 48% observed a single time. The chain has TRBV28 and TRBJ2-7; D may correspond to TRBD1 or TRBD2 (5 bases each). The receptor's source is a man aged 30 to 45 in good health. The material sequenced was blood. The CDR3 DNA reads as TGTGCCAGCTTAAAAAGGGGCTCCTGGGACGACTACGAGCAGTACTTC. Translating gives CASLKRGSWDDYEQYF. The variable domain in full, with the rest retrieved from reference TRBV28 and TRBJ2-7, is DVKVTQSSRYLVKRTGEKVFLECVQDMDHENMFWYRQDPGLGLRLIYFSYDVKMKEKGDIPEGYSVSREKKERFSLILESASTNQTSMYLCASLKRGSWDDYEQYFGPGTRLTVT.